These 24 T cell receptor beta chains came from one sample sequenced in a study of T cell repertoires in aging, cancer and after chemotherapy. Peripheral blood genomic DNA, not sorted cells or RNA, was the template. Multiplex touch-down PCR with TRB-A/B primers amplified rearranged V-D-J TRB sequences. MiXCR, run by TCRdb on the multiplex PCR reads, gives a single entry per CDR3 protein. The data contain approximately 9,300 distinct CDR3 sequences, roughly 40% of them singletons. Material for sequencing was blood. The receptors originated from a human donor in good health.

By sample fraction, this clonotype is medium-sized. The V and J genes are TRBV10-1 and TRBJ2-7; D gene ambiguous. V lost 2 bases and J 1 base, leaving 12 bases between the germline ends. Germline V gene sequence: CDR1 WNHNN, CDR2 SYGVQD (reference sequence). CDR3 length: 15 residues. For the CDR3, the DNA is TGCGCCAGCAGTGAGGTTTTGGGCAGTTCCTACGAGCAGTACGTC. As protein: CASSEVLGSSYEQYV.

This clonotype was detected only a few times. This rearrangement joins TRBV6-6 to TRBJ2-7; 7 bases match TRBD1. The V segment lost 4 bases and the J segment 0 bases; nucleotides outside the gene matches: 6. CDR3 length: 15 residues. Germline V gene sequence: CDR1 MNHNY, CDR2 SVGAGI (reference sequence). The CDR3 reads CASSSGQADSYEQYF. CDR3 nucleotides: TGTGCCAGCAGTTCCGGACAGGCCGACTCCTACGAGCAGTACTTC.

A few counts support this clonotype. The chain carries TRBV12-3 or TRBV12-4 and TRBJ1-1, with a tentative D call TRBD1 (5 bases). The V end lost 5 bases, the J end lost 5 bases, and 15 bases lay between the germline ends. CDR3 length: 14 amino acids. The CDR3 DNA reads TGTGCCAGCAGTCTTGAAGGGTGGGGGACTGAAGCTTTCTTT. Translated, it gives CASSLEGWGTEAFF.

The chain couples TRBV12-3 or TRBV12-4 to TRBJ1-1; no clear D. V gave up 7 bases and J gave up 1 base, with 10 bases separating them. The CDR3 extends over 13 amino acids. The CDR3 bases are TGTGCCAGCACACGAAGGGAGAACACTGAAGCTTTCTTT. This translates into CASTRRENTEAFF.

The chain recombines TRBV7-6 with TRBJ1-5; D gene uncertain. V shed 2 bases and J shed 4 bases, with 6 bases lying between them. CDR1 is SGHVS and CDR2 is FNYEAQ in the germline V gene. CDR3 size: 13 residues. CDR3 protein: CASSLWVNQPQHF. In DNA form, the CDR3 reads TGTGCCAGCAGCTTATGGGTGAATCAGCCCCAGCATTTT.

The table lists this clonotype with a few counts. The V gene is TRBV18, the J gene TRBJ2-5; D perhaps matches TRBD1 (5 bases). CDR1 and CDR2 (germline): KGHSH, LQKENI. The CDR3 is 13 residues long. The germline V and J ends were trimmed by 3 bases and 4 bases, with 9 bases remaining between them. The CDR3 sequence: CASSPAGRETQYF. CDR3 nucleotides: TGTGCCAGCTCACCGGCAGGGCGAGAGACCCAGTACTTC.

This clonotype appeared a single time. The gene calls are TRBV4-1 and TRBJ1-4; no clear D. With the DNA end fitting TRBJ2-2 better, the J assignment may be wrong. The CDR3 is 16 amino acids. From germline, CDR1 is MGHRA and CDR2 YSYEKL. The CDR3 here is CASSQEPAQNTGELFF. As DNA, the CDR3 is TGCGCCAGCAGCCAAGAACCGGCTCAAAACACCGGGGAGCTGTTTTTT.

The chain couples TRBV7-9 to TRBJ2-1, with 10 bases fitting TRBD2. V trimming: 3 bases; J trimming: 3 bases; junction bases outside the gene matches: 2. Germline values: CDR1 SEHNR, CDR2 FQNEAQ (reference sequence). There are 15 residues in the CDR3. CDR3 amino acids: CASSLSGGGYNEQFF. The CDR3 DNA reads as TGTGCCAGCAGCTTGAGCGGGGGGGGCTACAATGAGCAGTTCTTC. Full variable domain (remainder filled in from reference TRBV7-9 and TRBJ2-1): DTGVSQNPRHKITKRGQNVTFRCDPISEHNRLYWYRQTLGQGPEFLTYFQNEAQLEKSRLLSDRFSAERPKGSFSTLEIQRTEQGDSAMYLCASSLSGGGYNEQFFGPGTRLTVL.

The CDR3 sequence: CASKWGHIGNQPQHF. CDR3 bases: TGTGCCAGCAAGTGGGGCCATATAGGCAATCAGCCCCAGCATTTT. The chain is built from TRBV6-1 and TRBJ1-5; D possibly corresponds to TRBD1 (5 bases). The CDR3 sequence is 15 residues long. V gave up 7 bases and J gave up 2 bases, with 15 bases separating them. Germline V gives CDR1 MNHNS, CDR2 SASEGT.

Regarding this clonotype: One junction end does not reproduce the germline sequence, and a read error may be involved. The rearrangement uses TRBV27 and TRBJ2-2, with unresolved D. Germline V gene lookup returns CDR1 MNHEY and CDR2 SMNVEV (reference sequence). The CDR3 covers 16 residues. CDR3 nucleotide sequence: TGTGCCACCAGTGATTTGCATCCAGTGACGACCGGGGAGCTGTTTTTT. This translates into CATSDLHPVTTGELFF.

This clonotype was counted only a few times. The chain is built from TRBV5-1 and TRBJ1-6, with D hard to call. CDR3 length: 17 residues. The germline gives CDR1 SGHRS, CDR2 YFSETQ. Trimming pared 4 bases from V and 3 bases from J, leaving 17 bases between. CDR3 bases: TGCGCCAGCAGCCTAACCTCTGATGGCTACTATAATTCACCCCTCCACTTT. Its protein is CASSLTSDGYYNSPLHF.

The rearrangement uses TRBV24-1 and TRBJ1-2, with TRBD1 matching 7 bases. The junction had 7 bases not matched to a gene; V was cut back by 5 bases and J by 8 bases. Germline values: CDR1 KGHDR, CDR2 SFDVKD. This CDR3 region has 13 residues. The CDR3 sequence: CATSGLMGQGYTF. CDR3 DNA: TGTGCCACCAGTGGATTAATGGGACAGGGCTACACCTTC.

The rearrangement uses TRBV11-2 and TRBJ1-2, with D unresolved. V lost 1 base and J lost 4, with 4 bases in between. Germline-derived CDR1 and CDR2 are SGHAT and FQNNGV. The CDR3 has 12 amino acids. The CDR3 is CASSLGAYGYTF. DNA for the CDR3: TGTGCCAGCAGCTTAGGGGCCTATGGCTACACCTTC.

This clonotype was counted between two and nine times. V usage is TRBV28 and J usage is TRBJ2-1; D call uncertain. Germline V CDR1 and CDR2: MDHEN, SYDVKM. Trimming removed 2 bases from V and 5 bases from J, with 4 bases in between. This CDR3 is built from 12 residues. CDR3 region: CASSLPHNEQFF. DNA of the CDR3: TGTGCCAGCAGTTTACCCCACAATGAGCAGTTCTTC.

A note on this clonotype: The junction does not match germline at one end; this may be a read error. The chain combines TRBV20-1 with TRBJ2-3, with TRBD1 matching over 10 bases. This CDR3 is 13 amino acids long. Germline V gene lookup returns CDR1 DFQATT and CDR2 SNEGSKA (reference sequence). This CDR3 is CSAWDRGTDTKYF. The CDR3 region has the DNA TGCAGTGCATGGGACAGGGGCACAGATACGAAGTATTTT.

This clonotype was observed a handful of times. This rearrangement joins TRBV30 to TRBJ1-6; D is unresolved. The CDR3 is 16 amino acids. Trimming cost V 2 bases and J 7 bases, with 18 bases left between them. Germline lookup yields CDR1 GTSNPN and CDR2 SVGIG (reference sequence). This CDR3 reads CAWSPHPRGRNSPLHF. The CDR3 nucleotides are TGTGCCTGGAGTCCTCACCCGCGGGGTCGGAATTCACCCCTCCACTTT.

This clonotype was seen a single time. The J gene is TRBJ2-1, the V gene TRBV11-2; 11 bases are a match to TRBD1. The CDR3 has 14 residues. The ends lost 5 bases at V and 13 bases at J; junction bases unmatched: 10. Germline CDR1 and CDR2: SGHAT and FQNNGV. This CDR3 is CASSLGTGGPIQFF. CDR3 sequence (DNA): TGTGCCAGCAGCCTCGGGACAGGGGGACCAATACAGTTCTTC.

This clonotype was seen more than once but under ten times. The chain couples TRBV6-4 to TRBJ2-1; 8 bases map to TRBD2. The CDR3 covers 15 residues. Losses at the gene ends were 0 bases for V and 3 bases for J; bases not matched to a gene: 1. Per the germline V gene, CDR1 is MRHNA and CDR2 is SNTAGT. The CDR3 DNA is TGTGCCAGCAGTGACTCTAGCGGGGACTACAATGAGCAGTTCTTC. This sequence encodes CASSDSSGDYNEQFF.

This sequence joins TRBV27 and TRBJ1-5, with a tentative D call TRBD1 (5 bases). The germline CDR1 and CDR2 sequences are MNHEY and SMNVEV (reference sequence). The CDR3 covers 14 residues. Trimming removed 4 bases from V and 3 bases from J, with 10 bases in between. The chain's CDR3 is CASSWQGNNQPQHF. The CDR3 DNA reads as TGTGCCAGCAGTTGGCAGGGCAACAATCAGCCCCAGCATTTT.

This sequence joins TRBV18 and TRBJ1-2; 10 bases agree with TRBD1. V lost 5 bases and J lost 3; bases outside the gene matches: 3. This CDR3 spans 14 amino acids. From germline, CDR1 is KGHSH and CDR2 LQKENI. This chain's CDR3 is CASSRTGGDYGYTF. CDR3 in DNA: TGTGCCAGCTCAAGGACAGGGGGGGACTATGGCTACACCTTC.

This clonotype appeared a few times. The chain employs TRBV10-3 and TRBJ2-7, with a weak D call TRBD2 (6 bases). Trimming removed 0 bases from V and 3 bases from J, with 15 bases in between. In germline, CDR1 is ENHRY, CDR2 SYGVKD. The CDR3 is 16 amino acids. CDR3 loop: CAISESGTEGIYEQYF. Here the CDR3 DNA reads TGTGCCATCAGTGAGTCCGGGACGGAGGGTATCTACGAGCAGTACTTC.

The chain carries TRBV20-1 and TRBJ2-7; D might be TRBD1 or TRBD2, each matching 6 bases. The germline gives CDR1 DFQATT, CDR2 SNEGSKA (reference sequence). This CDR3 has 12 amino acids. Trimming removed 6 bases from V and 3 bases from J, with 12 bases in between. CDR3 in amino acids: CSAVQGLYEQYF. The DNA for the CDR3 is TGCAGTGCCGTACAGGGACTCTACGAGCAGTACTTC.

This chain links TRBV11-2 with TRBJ2-2, with unresolved D. The CDR3 runs to 13 residues. The V end was cut by 5 bases, the J end by 7 bases, with 11 bases between. Per the germline V gene, CDR1 is SGHAT and CDR2 is FQNNGV. CDR3 protein: CASSQGSVGELFF. CDR3 coding DNA: TGTGCCAGCAGCCAAGGGTCCGTCGGGGAGCTGTTTTTT.

This clonotype was observed a few times. The genes are TRBV12-3 or TRBV12-4 and TRBJ2-7, with D possibly matching TRBD2 (6 bases). The CDR3 consists of 15 residues. V was trimmed by 3 bases and J by 4 bases, leaving 16 bases between them. CDR3 coding DNA: TGTGCCAGCAGTTTTTGGGGACTGGAAGAATACGAGCAGTACTTC. Translated, it gives CASSFWGLEEYEQYF.